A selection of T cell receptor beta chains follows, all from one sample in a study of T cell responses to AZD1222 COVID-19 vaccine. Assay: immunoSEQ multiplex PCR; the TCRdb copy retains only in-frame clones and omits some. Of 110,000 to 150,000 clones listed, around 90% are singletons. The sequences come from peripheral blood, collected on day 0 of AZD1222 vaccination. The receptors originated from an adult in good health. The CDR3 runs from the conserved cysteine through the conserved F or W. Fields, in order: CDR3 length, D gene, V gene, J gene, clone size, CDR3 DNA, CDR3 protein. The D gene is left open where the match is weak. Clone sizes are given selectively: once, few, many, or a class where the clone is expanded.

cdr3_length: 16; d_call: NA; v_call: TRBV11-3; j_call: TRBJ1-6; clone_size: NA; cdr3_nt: TGTGCCAGCAGCTTAGACCTTCGGGACTATAATTCACCCCTCCACTTT; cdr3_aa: CASSLDLRDYNSPLHF
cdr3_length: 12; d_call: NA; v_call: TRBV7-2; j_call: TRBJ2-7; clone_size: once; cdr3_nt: TGTGCCAGCAGCTTGCGGACATCTTCGCAGTACTTC; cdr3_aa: CASSLRTSSQYF
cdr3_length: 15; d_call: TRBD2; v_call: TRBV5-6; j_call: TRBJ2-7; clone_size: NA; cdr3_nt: TGTGCCAGCAGCCCCCAACCGGGGGGGAGTGGTGAGCAGTACTTC; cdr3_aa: CASSPQPGGSGEQYF
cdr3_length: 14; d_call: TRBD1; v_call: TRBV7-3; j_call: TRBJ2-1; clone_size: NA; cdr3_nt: TGTGCCAGCAGCCCTGCCGACAGGGCCAATGAGCAGTTCTTC; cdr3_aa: CASSPADRANEQFF
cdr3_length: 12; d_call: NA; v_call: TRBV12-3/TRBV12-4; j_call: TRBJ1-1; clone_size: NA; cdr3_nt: TGTGCCAGCAGTTTTGCTCAAACCCGAGGTTTCTTT; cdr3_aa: CASSFAQTRGFF
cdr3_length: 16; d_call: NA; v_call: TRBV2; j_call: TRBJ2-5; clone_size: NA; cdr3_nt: TGTGCCAGCAGTGAAGGGTGGTCGCGGGGACAAGAGACCCAGTACTTC; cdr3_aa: CASSEGWSRGQETQYF
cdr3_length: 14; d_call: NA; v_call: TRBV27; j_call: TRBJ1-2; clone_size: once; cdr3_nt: TGTGCCAGCAGTTTAGCTGGGACTTCCTATGGCTACACCTTC; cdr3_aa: CASSLAGTSYGYTF
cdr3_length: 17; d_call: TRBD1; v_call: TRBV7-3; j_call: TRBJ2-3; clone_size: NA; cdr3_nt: TGTGCCAGCAGCTTACCTGGGACAGGAGTACCCACAGATACGCAGTATTTT; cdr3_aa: CASSLPGTGVPTDTQYF
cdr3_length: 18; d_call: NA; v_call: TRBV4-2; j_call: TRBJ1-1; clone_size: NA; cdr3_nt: TGTGCCAGCAGCCAAGATTCTGCGCGGGGAGGAGGTGCTGGTGAAGCTTTCTTT; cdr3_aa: CASSQDSARGGGAGEAFF
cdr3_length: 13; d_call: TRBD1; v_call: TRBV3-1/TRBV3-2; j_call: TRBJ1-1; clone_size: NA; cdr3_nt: TGTGCCAGCAGCCCCGGACAGGGGTTAGGAGCTTTCTTT; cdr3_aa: CASSPGQGLGAFF
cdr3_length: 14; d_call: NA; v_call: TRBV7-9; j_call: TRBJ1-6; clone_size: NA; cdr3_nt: TGTGCCAGCAGCTTATCGCAGGGCGAGTCACCCCTCCACTTT; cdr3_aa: CASSLSQGESPLHF
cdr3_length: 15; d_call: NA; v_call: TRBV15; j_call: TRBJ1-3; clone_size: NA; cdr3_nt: TGTGCCACCAGCAGAGAAGGCTTGGGTGAAAACACCATATATTTT; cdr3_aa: CATSREGLGENTIYF
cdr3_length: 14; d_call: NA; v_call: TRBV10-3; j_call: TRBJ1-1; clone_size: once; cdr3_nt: TGTGCCATCATGGAGGGGACGGTGAACACTGAAGCTTTCTTT; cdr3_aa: CAIMEGTVNTEAFF
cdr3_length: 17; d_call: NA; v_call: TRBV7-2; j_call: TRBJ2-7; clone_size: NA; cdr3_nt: TGTGCCAGCAGCCTTATGCAGGGGGGGACATCCTTTTACGAGCAGTACTTC; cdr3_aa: CASSLMQGGTSFYEQYF
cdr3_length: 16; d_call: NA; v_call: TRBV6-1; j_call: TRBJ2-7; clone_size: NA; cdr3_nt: TGTGCCAGCAGTGATTTGTCGGGGAATACCCCCTACGAGCAGTACTTC; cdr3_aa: CASSDLSGNTPYEQYF
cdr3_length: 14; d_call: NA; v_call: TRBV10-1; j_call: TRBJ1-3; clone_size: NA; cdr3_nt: TGCGCCAGCAGAAAGGACACGGCTGGAAACACCATATATTTT; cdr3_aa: CASRKDTAGNTIYF
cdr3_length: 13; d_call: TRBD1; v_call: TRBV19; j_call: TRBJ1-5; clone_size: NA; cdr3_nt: TGTGCCACCGGCGGGACAGGGGGACAGCCCCAGCATTTT; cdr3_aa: CATGGTGGQPQHF
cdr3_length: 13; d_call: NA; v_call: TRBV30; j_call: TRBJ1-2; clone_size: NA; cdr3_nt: TGTGCCTGGAGTCTCATCGCGTACTATGGCTACACCTTC; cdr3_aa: CAWSLIAYYGYTF
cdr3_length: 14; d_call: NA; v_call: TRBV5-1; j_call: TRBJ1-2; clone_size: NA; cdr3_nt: TGCGCCAGCAGCTTGAGAGAGACAGGCAATGGCTACACCTTC; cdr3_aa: CASSLRETGNGYTF
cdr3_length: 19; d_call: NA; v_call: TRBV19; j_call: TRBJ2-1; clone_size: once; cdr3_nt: TGTGCCAGTAGTATTATCGGGTTCTCTGCAGGGGGGATCACGAATGAGCAGTTCTTC; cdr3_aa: CASSIIGFSAGGITNEQFF
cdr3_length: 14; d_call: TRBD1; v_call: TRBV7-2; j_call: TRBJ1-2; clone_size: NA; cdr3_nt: TGTGCCAGCAGCTTGACAGGGGGATCAGGTGGCTACACCTTC; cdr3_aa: CASSLTGGSGGYTF
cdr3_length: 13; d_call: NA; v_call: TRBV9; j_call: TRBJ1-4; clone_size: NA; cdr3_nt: TGTGCCAGCAGCCCGCAAGGGAATGAAAAACTGTTTTTT; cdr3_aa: CASSPQGNEKLFF
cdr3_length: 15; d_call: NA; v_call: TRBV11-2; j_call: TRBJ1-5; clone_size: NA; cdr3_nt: TGTGCCAGCAGCTCCTTCGAGGGGCCAGATCAGCCCCAGCATTTT; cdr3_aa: CASSSFEGPDQPQHF
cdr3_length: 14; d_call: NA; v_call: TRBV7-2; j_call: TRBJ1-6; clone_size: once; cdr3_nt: TGTGCCAGCAGCTTATACTTGGATAATTCACCCCTCCACTTT; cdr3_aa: CASSLYLDNSPLHF
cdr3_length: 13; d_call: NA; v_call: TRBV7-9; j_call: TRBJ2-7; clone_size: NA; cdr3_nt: TGTGCCATCCCCGGGACCATACCCTACGAGCAGTACTTC; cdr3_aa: CAIPGTIPYEQYF
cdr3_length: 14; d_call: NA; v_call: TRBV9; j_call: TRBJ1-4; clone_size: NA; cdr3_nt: TGTGCCAGCAGCGTAGATGGCCGTAATGAAAAACTGTTTTTT; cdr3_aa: CASSVDGRNEKLFF
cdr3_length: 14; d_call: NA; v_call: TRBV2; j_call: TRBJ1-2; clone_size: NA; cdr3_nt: TGTGCCAGCAGTGAATACAGGGTAGGCTATGGCTACACCTTC; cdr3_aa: CASSEYRVGYGYTF
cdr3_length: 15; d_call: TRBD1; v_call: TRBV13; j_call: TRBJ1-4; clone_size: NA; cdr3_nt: TGTGCCAGCAGCTTACAGGGGGCCTCTAATGAAAAACTGTTTTTT; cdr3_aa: CASSLQGASNEKLFF
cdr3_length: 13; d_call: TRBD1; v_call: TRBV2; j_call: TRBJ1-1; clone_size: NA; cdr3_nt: TGTGCCTTTAGGGGGACAGGGGGCACTGAAGCTTTCTTT; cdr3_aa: CAFRGTGGTEAFF
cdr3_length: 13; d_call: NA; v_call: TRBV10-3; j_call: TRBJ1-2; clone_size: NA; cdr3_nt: TGTGCCATCAGTGAGTCGGGAGGGAATGGCTACACCTTC; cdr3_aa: CAISESGGNGYTF
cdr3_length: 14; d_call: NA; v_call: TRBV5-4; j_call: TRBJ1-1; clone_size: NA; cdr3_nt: TGTGCCAGCAGCCCCGTCCGGGAGAACACTGAAGCTTTCTTT; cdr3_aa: CASSPVRENTEAFF
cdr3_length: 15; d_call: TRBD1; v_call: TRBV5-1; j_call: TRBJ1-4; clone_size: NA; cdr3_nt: TGCGCCAGCAGCCCGGTGGGACAGGGTATCGAAAAACTGTTTTTT; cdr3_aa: CASSPVGQGIEKLFF
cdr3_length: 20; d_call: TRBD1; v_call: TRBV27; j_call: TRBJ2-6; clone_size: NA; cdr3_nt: TGTGCCAGCAGTTCAACCCTCGGACAGGGGATTTTAGTTGGGGCCAACGTCCTGACTTTC; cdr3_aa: CASSSTLGQGILVGANVLTF
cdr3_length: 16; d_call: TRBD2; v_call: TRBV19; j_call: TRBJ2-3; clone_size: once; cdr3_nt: TGTGCCAGTAGTCCCCCTACGGGGGGGTCAGGAGATACGCAGTATTTT; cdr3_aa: CASSPPTGGSGDTQYF
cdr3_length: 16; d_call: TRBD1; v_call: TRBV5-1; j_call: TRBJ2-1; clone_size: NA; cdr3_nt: TGCGCCAGCAGCTCAGCCCCAGACAGGGGGCGCAGTGAGCAGTTCTTC; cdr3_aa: CASSSAPDRGRSEQFF
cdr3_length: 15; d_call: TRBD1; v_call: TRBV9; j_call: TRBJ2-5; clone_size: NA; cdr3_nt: TGTGCCAGCAGCGTAGTCGAACAGGGGGGAGAGACCCAGTACTTC; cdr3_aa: CASSVVEQGGETQYF
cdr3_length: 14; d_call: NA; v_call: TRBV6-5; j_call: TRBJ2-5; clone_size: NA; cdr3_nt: TGTGCCAGCAGTTACTCATCGGCTGGAGAGACCCAGTACTTC; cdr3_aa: CASSYSSAGETQYF
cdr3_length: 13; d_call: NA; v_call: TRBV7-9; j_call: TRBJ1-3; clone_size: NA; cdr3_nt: TGTGCCAGCAGCTTAAGGGAGGCAGACACCATATATTTT; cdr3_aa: CASSLREADTIYF
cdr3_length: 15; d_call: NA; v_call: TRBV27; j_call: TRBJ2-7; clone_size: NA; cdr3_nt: TGTGCCAGCAGTTTATCGGCCCCAACGGGGACCGGGCAGTACTTC; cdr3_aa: CASSLSAPTGTGQYF
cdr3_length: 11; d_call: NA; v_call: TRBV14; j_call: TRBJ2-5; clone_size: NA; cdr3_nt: TGTGCCAGCAGCCACGAGGAGACCCAGTACTTC; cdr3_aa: CASSHEETQYF
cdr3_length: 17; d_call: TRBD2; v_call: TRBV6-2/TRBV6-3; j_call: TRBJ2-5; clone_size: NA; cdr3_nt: TGTGCCAGCAGTTACGTGCTAGCGGGGGGGTTTGGAGAGACCCAGTACTTC; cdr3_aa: CASSYVLAGGFGETQYF
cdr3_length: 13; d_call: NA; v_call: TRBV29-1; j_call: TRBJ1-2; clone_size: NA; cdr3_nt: TGCAGCGTTGCGGGGGCCGCAGGACGTGGCTACACCTTC; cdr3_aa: CSVAGAAGRGYTF
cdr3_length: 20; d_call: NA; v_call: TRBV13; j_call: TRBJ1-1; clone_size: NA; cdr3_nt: TGTGCCAGCAGCTTGGGATTCCGGGGGCGCCAGGACCGGAGTGACACTGAAGCTTTCTTT; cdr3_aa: CASSLGFRGRQDRSDTEAFF
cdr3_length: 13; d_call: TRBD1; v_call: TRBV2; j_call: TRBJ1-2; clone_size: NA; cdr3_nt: TGTGCCAGCAGTGCCGACAGGGGCTATGGCTACACCTTC; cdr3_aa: CASSADRGYGYTF
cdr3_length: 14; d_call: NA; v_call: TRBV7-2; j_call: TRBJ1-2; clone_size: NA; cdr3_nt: TGTGCCAGCAGTTTAACGACGGTCAACTATGGCTACACCTTC; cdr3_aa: CASSLTTVNYGYTF
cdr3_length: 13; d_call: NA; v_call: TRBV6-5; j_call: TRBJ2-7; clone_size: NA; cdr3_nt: TGTGCCAGCAGGTCCGGCGGGATATACGAGCAGTACTTC; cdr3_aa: CASRSGGIYEQYF
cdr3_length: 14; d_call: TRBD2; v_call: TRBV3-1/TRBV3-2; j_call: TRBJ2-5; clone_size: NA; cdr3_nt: TGTGCCAGCAGCCCCCTGGGGGGACTAGCGGGCCAGTACTTC; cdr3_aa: CASSPLGGLAGQYF
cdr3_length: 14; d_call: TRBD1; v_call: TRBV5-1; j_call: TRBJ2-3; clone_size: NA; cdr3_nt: TGCGCCAGCAGCTTTGGACAGGGGCCAGATACGCAGTATTTT; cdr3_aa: CASSFGQGPDTQYF
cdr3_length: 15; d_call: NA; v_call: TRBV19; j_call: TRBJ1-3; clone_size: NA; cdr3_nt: TGTGCCAGTAGTATTACGGGGATCTCTGGAAACACCATATATTTT; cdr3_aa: CASSITGISGNTIYF
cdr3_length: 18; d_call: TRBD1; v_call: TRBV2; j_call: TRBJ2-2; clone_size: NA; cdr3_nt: TGTGCCAGCTCGGGCGGGACAGGATTACTAACGAACACCGGGGAGCTGTTTTTT; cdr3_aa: CASSGGTGLLTNTGELFF
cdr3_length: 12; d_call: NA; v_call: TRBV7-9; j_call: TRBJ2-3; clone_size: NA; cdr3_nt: TGTGCCAGCAGCCGCCGGGGGGATACGCAGTATTTT; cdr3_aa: CASSRRGDTQYF
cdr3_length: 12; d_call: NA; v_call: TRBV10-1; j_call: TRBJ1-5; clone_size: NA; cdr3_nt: TGCGCCAGCAGCGGGCAGGGTCAGCCCCAGCATTTT; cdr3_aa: CASSGQGQPQHF
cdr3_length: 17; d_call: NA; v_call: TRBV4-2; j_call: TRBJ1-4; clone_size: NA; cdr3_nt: TGTGCCAGCAGCCAAGAAGAGGGAGCAGGGCCAAATGAAAAACTGTTTTTT; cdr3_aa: CASSQEEGAGPNEKLFF